This T cell receptor beta chain was captured in a study of blood T cell repertoires in COVID-19 (TCRdb year 2020). For the study in its entirety: The collaborator samples originated in the United States, Italy and Spain and spanned the acute and convalescent phases of COVID-19. HLA class I and class II types, where available, came from metadata supplied by the sample provider rather than from assay-based typing. The sample metadata nearly always contained a de-identified subject ID, COVID-19 status, age in years and sex. Samples were obtained from the ongoing ImmuneRACE study (first 160 participants) and from 1,000 to 1,500 subjects provided by 6 global collaborators. The material from the prospective study consisted of cDNA or gDNA derived from T cells, B-cell-depleted T cells, or PBMCs. The repertoires were made available in a free public database intended to serve as a resource for research on the immune response to SARS-CoV-2. Subjects who had been exposed to COVID-19, were actively infected with it, or had recovered from it provided the deeply sampled blood TCRbeta repertoires that made up the dataset.

The research as a whole found: The amount of clinical and demographic metadata varied by source and participant and was provided uncurated.

Inclusive of the bounding cysteine and phenylalanine, the CDR3 is 21 residues long. The read is trimmed to its CDR3 DNA, 63 bases read in frame from base 1. As encoded in the germline V gene (reference sequence), CDR1 is MNHEY while CDR2 is SMNVEV. At the junction V is shortened by 0 bases and J by 3 bases; bases outside the gene matches: 17. In the prospective study, participants were roughly 18 to 95 years old, resided in approximately 25 geographic areas of the United States, and were enrolled through a virtual design. Cohort assignment in the prospective study relied on participant-reported clinical history from a screening survey and a study questionnaire. ImmuneRACE Cohort 3 recovered participants were defined by two consecutive negative NP/OP PCR tests, healthcare professional clearance, or symptom resolution. Each participant in the prospective study had whole blood, serum and a nasopharyngeal or oropharyngeal swab collected by mobile phlebotomists. Over a roughly 2-month period, participants in the prospective study had the option of providing additional blood draws and questionnaires. Before DNA extraction, blood samples from the prospective study were shipped at room temperature or frozen.

With regard to this clone: Its antigen remains undetermined. No base-level quality is on record; no much larger clone is a single base apart.

TCRbeta CDR3 regions were amplified from genomic DNA using the immunoSEQ Assay, a bias-controlled multiplex PCR. From the authors' description of their analysis: Within the assay, amplification of reference gene primers was used to estimate how many nucleated cells each sample contained. Sequence reads were collapsed and filtered to measure the absolute abundance of every unique TCRbeta CDR3 rearrangement. For each sample, productive Simpson clonality was calculated as the square root of Simpson's diversity index over productive rearrangements. TCRdb retrieved this table from immuneACCESS and kept in-frame rearrangements only. Not all clones are present; in checked studies, unresolved V genes account for under half, and no reason is known for the remainder. The V and J calls and clone size come from that table; D and trimming were worked out from the DNA. The sample table holds 200,000 to 300,000 clones, of which roughly 90% were seen once. In total, the top ten clones hold under 10% of the sample.

The rearrangement combines TRBV27 with TRBJ2-3, and 11 junctional nucleotides match TRBD2. The sequence derives from a man aged 40-55 years who had recovered from COVID-19. The sequenced material came from PBMCs or T cells enriched from blood (not recorded which). The DNA is TGTGCCAGCAGTTTATCGGCCCTGGTGTTAGCGGGGGGGCGTTGGACAGATACGCAGTATTTT. Translated, it gives CASSLSALVLAGGRWTDTQYF.